This record covers a single TCR beta chain. Its specificity is unknown. This CDR3 has 17 amino acids. The V gene lost 1 base and the J gene lost 4 bases, with 19 bases spanning the gap. Looked up from germline, CDR1 is SGHTA and CDR2 is FQGNSA. The entry originates in a study of T cell responses to AZD1222 COVID-19 vaccine. Study-level findings and limits: Nearly half of spike-specific TCRs reportedly go after variant regions that carry no mutations. The peak T cell response came first, and repertoires were sampled only after it.

Profiled with immunoSEQ multiplex PCR; TCRdb holds only in-frame clones, not every one. The repertoire holds about 120,000 clones, approximately 92% seen once, with approximately 8% in the top ten. The receptor was derived from an adult who received the AZD1222 COVID-19 vaccine. V is TRBV7-2 and J is TRBJ2-5; D remains ambiguous. Sequencing was performed on peripheral blood, taken 28 days after the second AZD1222 dose. The CDR3: CASSLGADSTPRETQYF. CDR3 nucleotide sequence: TGTGCCAGCAGCTTAGGGGCAGACTCTACCCCAAGAGAGACCCAGTACTTC. The variable domain in full, completed from reference TRBV7-2 and TRBJ2-5, reads GAGVSQSPSNKVTEKGKDVELRCDPISGHTALYWYRQSLGQGLEFLIYFQGNSAPDKSGLPSDRFSAERTGGSVSTLTIQRTQQEDSAVYLCASSLGADSTPRETQYFGPGTRLLVL.